This TCR beta chain was observed in a study of cytomegalovirus exposure and HLA in healthy donors (dated by TCRdb to between 2016 and 2019). In terms of the full investigation: An earlier analysis of about 530 of the donors reported about 280 Gb of sequence data and 117 million unique TCR beta sequences obtained from around 190 million T cells. An early release that covered 500 to 800 HLA-typed donors contained 300 to 350 gigabases of sequencing data and approximately 85 million unique TCR sequences. Of the roughly 410 genotyped donors, less than 85% were placed in the genetic ancestry cluster associated with self-reported Caucasian donors. The study aimed to test whether signatures of past pathogen exposure could be identified by cataloging public T cell receptors. The study used immunosequencing to profile the T cell repertoires of around 600 subjects and linked those repertoires to cytomegalovirus serostatus. In addition to the first cohort of roughly 700 subjects, a separate validation cohort of approximately 130 different subjects was used. The study combined high-throughput TCR immunosequencing, statistical association of individual TCRs with disease status, and machine learning to predict cytomegalovirus infection status. To study patterns of TCR occurrence, a later analysis re-analyzed previously published TCR beta repertoires from 650 to 750 donors and added high-resolution HLA genotyping. Rather than drawing on any new phenotypic data, the later analysis identified candidate immune exposures from TCR beta sequences and the way those sequences occurred across donors. To decide whether each TCR beta V gene segment behaved as functional or pseudogenic, an earlier analysis of some 540 of the donors relied on high-throughput TCR beta sequencing. Donor age, sex, ethnicity and CMV serostatus were compiled alongside the repertoire data. A later genetic analysis took genome-wide SNP genotypes for about 65% of the 666 donors and used that subset as a discovery cohort. Every repertoire in the discovery cohort had been generated on one and the same sequencing platform. Both class I and class II loci were covered by HLA typing, at four-digit resolution. Typing coverage varied by locus: 629-630 donors for A, B, C, DRB1 and DQB1; more than 500 for DQA1; around 610 for DPA1; about 450 for DPB1. Roughly five DR-DQ haplotypes were handled as single units for association and clustering, since linkage in the cohort was strong. On average, around 240,000 unique TCR beta nucleotide sequences were sequenced per donor among several hundred genotyped donors of the cohort, with roughly 18% of those sequences being non-productive.

The germline V gene provides CDR1 SGHDT and CDR2 YYEEEE. V and J lose 1 base and 1 base, and a span of 11 bases separates them. Its CDR3 holds 15 amino acids, cysteine through phenylalanine. Only the CDR3 portion is preserved as DNA: 45 bases, with reading frame beginning at the first base. Library creation used the immunoSEQ multiplex PCR assay. A mixture of 60 forward primers for TCR Vbeta segments and 13 reverse primers for TCR Jbeta segments was used in the multiplex PCR. The CDR3 region of rearranged TCR beta genes was amplified from genomic DNA by a multiplex PCR assay. Amplified TCR beta libraries were sequenced as 87-base-pair reads on the Illumina HiSeq System. As for how the authors treated the data: In a later analysis, tens of millions of unique TCR beta chains were counted across the 650 to 700 repertoires, and roughly 10 million of these chains were shared by at least two donors. Raw reads were error-corrected and collapsed into unique sequences with a nearest-neighbor algorithm that merged closely related sequences to remove PCR and sequencing errors. CDR3 sequences were aligned to IMGT reference sequences to assign V, D and J gene segments. For a sequence to be retained, a match of at least six nucleotides was required to both a V gene segment and a J gene segment. Rearrangements were called productive when the CDR3 lacked stop codons and stayed in frame with V and J; all others were non-productive. CDR3 was defined by IMGT convention, running from the second conserved V-encoded cysteine to the conserved J-encoded phenylalanine. In an earlier analysis of some 550 of the donors, sequences lacking an unambiguous match to a single V gene segment were excluded. In an earlier analysis of almost 600 of the donors, a V segment was called functional when productive rearrangements were above 56.7%, and segregating when the standard deviation between donors exceeded 5%. A statistical classification framework was built to diagnose cytomegalovirus status from the catalog of TCR beta chain sequences. V and J gene assignment, in a later analysis, came from comparing TCR nucleotide sequences with IMGT/GENE-DB human TR gene sequences. In a later analysis, CDR3 sequences and most-parsimonious VDJ recombination scenarios were assigned using the TCRdist pipeline. In a later analysis, each TCR beta chain was defined by its CDR3 amino acid sequence together with its V-gene family, and reads without a unique V-gene family were excluded. As a way to deal with suspected cross-contamination and a sequencing artifact, a later analysis dropped roughly 620 nucleotide sequences that were highly shared and had low generation probability. In a later analysis, a clonal expansion index for each public chain was calculated from normalized within-repertoire ranks of inferred template counts. In a later analysis, generation probabilities were computed with a VDJ recombination model fitted to out-of-frame rearrangements, and the resulting probabilities were checked against IGoR. A later analysis scored TCR-TCR, TCR-HLA and TCR-CMV co-occurrence with hypergeometric tests, applying a repertoire-size bias correction to TCR pairs. To estimate false discovery rates, a later analysis permuted the HLA or CMV assignments 20 times. In a later analysis, co-occurring TCRs were grouped using DBSCAN, and TCRdist sequence similarity was added for clustering within HLA-allele-positive subsets. Repertoires with fewer than 30,000 or more than 120,000 public chains were left out of co-occurrence clustering, as were five repertoires with anomalous nucleotide sharing. This immuneACCESS table, as held by TCRdb, lists in-frame sequences with V and J called but not all clones. Of the missing ones, under half trace to an unresolved V gene in checked studies; the others have no known cause. V and J calls and clone size come straight from that table; D and trimming were deduced from the DNA. The table for this sample lists around 100,000 clones; around 64% of them were counted only once. Of the sample, approximately 8.6% is held by the ten largest clones.

The cohort comprised 550 to 700 healthy bone marrow donors. At the time of sampling, every cohort member was nominally healthy, though immune exposures that went unrecorded were likely present. The donor tested CMV seropositive and was one of the 289 seropositive cohort members. Each donor provided a peripheral blood sample, and peripheral blood mononuclear cells were used for TCR beta sequencing. The Qiagen DNeasy Blood Extraction Kit was used to extract genomic DNA from the blood cell samples. About this clone itself: The specificity of this receptor is unknown. Per-base quality was not reported, and no clone a single base away is much larger than it.

Overall results and qualifications from the work: It was suggested by the authors that the approach could potentially be generalized to other disease states and immunological phenotypes. Correlated functional status among segregating V segments might reflect linkage disequilibrium, but an unknown experimental factor could not be ruled out. A total of roughly 160 TCR beta chains were listed by the study as associated with cytomegalovirus. A further reported finding was that TCR beta sequences accurately predicted the HLA-A and HLA-B alleles for most subjects in the first cohort. The 87-base-pair reads could not distinguish some IMGT-functional V segments, including TRBV6-2 and TRBV6-3, so those segments were excluded. The earlier analysis of almost 600 of the donors excluded some 15 rarely observed V segments, including chromosome 9 orphons, because counts were too low. In vitro tests confirmed that a few of the cytomegalovirus-associated TCR beta chains recognize cytomegalovirus antigens. Presence/absence analyses assumed roughly uniform sequencing depth across donors, an assumption that may not hold. In a later genetic analysis, fewer N-insertions in productive TCRs were reported among donors in an Asian-associated ancestry cluster than the approximately 710-donor mean. Most CMV-associated TCR beta chains appeared to be HLA-restricted in a later analysis, and the HLA associations seemed to be driven largely by CMV exposure. Cytomegalovirus status was reported to be diagnosed by the classifier with high specificity and sensitivity in both the original and validation cohorts. Strong co-occurrence of HLA alleles, especially DR and DQ, made assigning TCR associations to individual alleles difficult. In a later analysis, several top co-occurrence clusters were reported to appear linked to parvovirus B19, influenza, CMV and Epstein-Barr virus. According to a later analysis, TCR association rates differed among HLA loci, with DRB1 alleles showing the most associated TCRs and HLA-C alleles showing the fewest. Compared with equally common non-associated chains, HLA-associated TCR beta chains in a later analysis were more clonally expanded and had lower generation probabilities. The sequencing pipeline was judged likely to have produced a cluster of highly shared sequence variants as a technical artifact. An earlier analysis of approximately 600 of the donors showed that most TCR beta V segments appeared in productive rearrangements either about 90% or about 30% of the time, which broadly matched IMGT annotations. The only immune exposure information available for the cohort was CMV serostatus. Specific HLA alleles were associated with roughly 17,000 TCR beta sequences at a false discovery rate of 0.05 in a later analysis. Across donors, most TCR sequences were observed very rarely, whereas some public TCRs were present in many individuals. The cohort was sequenced for TCR beta chains only, and without alpha or paired-chain data the features that could be detected were limited. In a later genetic analysis, a missense DCLRE1C variant was associated with V-gene and J-gene trimming of TCR beta chains, and the association was replicated in an independent cohort. HLA typing was unavailable for some donors at each locus, so association tests used only the typed subset.

The rearranged segments are TRBV5-6 and TRBJ1-1; 6 matching bases give a weak D call of TRBD1. The TCR originated in a man aged 30 to 39 in good health and CMV-seropositive. Sequenced input: PBMCs. The CDR3 in this case is CASSLLDRSNTEAFF. The DNA sequence is TGTGCCAGCAGCTTGTTAGACAGGTCGAACACTGAAGCTTTCTTT.